These 29 T cell receptor beta chains were sequenced from one sample in a study of blood T cell repertoires in COVID-19. Data came from immunoSEQ multiplex PCR; TCRdb stores just in-frame clones and leaves some out. The profile covers about 160,000 clones, with approximately 92% appearing a single time and around 15% taken by the ten largest. Sample: peripheral blood. These TCRs come from a man younger than 35 with COVID-19, enrolled during active disease.

The chain has TRBV14 and TRBJ1-2, with D unresolved. Germline-derived CDR1 and CDR2 are SGHDN and FVKESK. The CDR3 contains 13 residues. V lost 2 bases, J lost 3 bases, and 7 bases lay in between. CDR3 coding DNA: TGTGCCAGCAGCCAAAACACCTACTATGGCTACACCTTC. This encodes CASSQNTYYGYTF.

The CDR3 DNA is TGTGCCAGCAGGGGAGCTGTGAACACCGGGGAGCTGTTTTTT. Protein product: CASRGAVNTGELFF. The chain employs TRBV2 and TRBJ2-2, with a tentative D call TRBD2 (5 bases). The V end was cut by 6 bases, the J end by 1 base, with 9 bases between. The CDR3 is 14 amino acids. Germline values: CDR1 SNHLY, CDR2 FYNNEI.

This chain connects TRBV6-2 or TRBV6-3 to TRBJ1-1; the match to TRBD1 covers 9 bases. The CDR3 sequence is 15 residues long. The germline gives CDR1 MNHEY, CDR2 SVGEGT. The trim removed 4 bases at V and 1 base at J, leaving 4 bases unmatched. This chain's CDR3 is CASSSYRGPNTEAFF. For the CDR3, the DNA is TGTGCCAGCAGTTCTTACAGGGGGCCGAACACTGAAGCTTTCTTT.

The gene calls are TRBV6-6 and TRBJ2-7; 7 nucleotides agree with TRBD1. The germline V gene encodes CDR1 MNHNY and CDR2 SVGAGI (reference sequence). Trimming at V came to 1 base and at J to 5 bases, leaving 5 bases not matched to a gene. The CDR3 runs 14 residues. CDR3 nucleotide sequence: TGTGCCAGCAGTTACTTACAGGGGCGCGACGAGCAGTACTTC. This sequence encodes CASSYLQGRDEQYF.

In its sample, this clone was seen once. The gene calls are TRBV7-9 and TRBJ1-1; 8 bases agree with TRBD1. V was clipped by 5 bases and J by 8 bases; unmatched bases: 4. CDR1 SEHNR and CDR2 FQNEAQ come from the germline V gene (reference sequence). The CDR3 consists of 12 residues. This CDR3 is CASSPQGAEAFF. The CDR3 DNA is TGTGCCAGCAGCCCCCAGGGGGCGGAAGCTTTCTTT.

This chain joins TRBV7-2 and TRBJ2-3, with 7 positions matching TRBD2. Germline lookup yields CDR1 SGHTA and CDR2 FQGNSA. The CDR3 runs to 14 residues. The V gene end was trimmed by 3 bases and the J gene end by 6 bases; junction bases not matched to a gene: 6. This CDR3 is CASSLAGALDTQYF. CDR3 bases: TGTGCCAGCAGCTTGGCGGGAGCATTGGATACGCAGTATTTT.

The chain uses TRBV30 and TRBJ2-7, with TRBD2 matching 7 bases. Unmatched junction bases numbered 16, after V lost 2 bases and J lost 9 bases. The CDR3 length is 15 residues. Looked up from germline, CDR1 is GTSNPN and CDR2 is SVGIG (reference sequence). CDR3 sequence (DNA): TGTGCCTGGAGTACAACGGGACTACCACGGAGTTGGCAGTACTTC. This translates into CAWSTTGLPRSWQYF.

The chain joins TRBV19 to TRBJ1-1; tentatively, D is TRBD1 (6 bases). The CDR3 has 15 amino acids. The germline V gene has CDR1 LNHDA and CDR2 SQIVND (reference sequence). The ends were cut back, 5 bases at V and 1 base at J, with 14 bases in the middle. CDR3 region: CASSAGYRANTEAFF. In nucleotides, the CDR3 is TGTGCCAGTAGTGCCGGATACAGGGCGAACACTGAAGCTTTCTTT.

The CDR3 sequence: CASSQLNNSPLHF. The CDR3 DNA sequence: TGTGCCAGCAGCCAACTTAATAATTCACCCCTCCACTTT. This chain connects TRBV3-1 (or the pseudogene TRBV3-2) to TRBJ1-6, with D unclear. Germline V gene data show CDR1 as LGHDT and CDR2 as YNNKEL (reference sequence). V shed 2 bases and J shed 5 bases, with 4 bases lying between them. This CDR3 is built from 13 residues.

The rearrangement links TRBV7-9 to TRBJ1-5; D might be TRBD1 (6 bases). The V gene's germline CDR1 is SEHNR and CDR2 FQNEAQ (reference sequence). Trimming took 3 bases from V and 2 from J, leaving 11 bases between them. There are 15 residues in the CDR3. CDR3 nucleotides: TGTGCCAGCAGCTTTGGGGCAGGGGGCAATCAGCCCCAGCATTTT. Translated, it gives CASSFGAGGNQPQHF.

The chain links TRBV27 to TRBJ1-2, with 7 bases matching TRBD1. This CDR3 has 13 residues. CDR1 is MNHEY and CDR2 is SMNVEV in the germline V gene (reference sequence). Trimming at V came to 5 bases and at J to 6 bases, leaving 6 bases not matched to a gene. CDR3 region: CASSRNRGDGYTF. The DNA of the CDR3 is TGTGCCAGCAGTCGGAACAGGGGCGATGGCTACACCTTC.

This rearrangement joins TRBV5-1 to TRBJ1-2; D unresolved. The CDR3 is 13 residues long. Trimming shortened V by 3 bases and J by 3 bases, and 9 bases separated the two germline ends. The germline gives CDR1 SGHRS, CDR2 YFSETQ. The CDR3 region is CASSWTGDYGYTF. Written as DNA, the CDR3 is TGCGCCAGCAGCTGGACGGGAGACTATGGCTACACCTTC.

As DNA, the CDR3 is TGCGCCAGCAGTGAGCGGTTTACCAGACTCTATGGCTACACCTTC. This gives the protein CASSERFTRLYGYTF. The chain combines TRBV10-1 with TRBJ1-2; D call uncertain. Trimming took off 2 bases at V and 4 bases at J, with 14 bases between the two ends. This CDR3 has 15 residues. Germline values: CDR1 WNHNN, CDR2 SYGVQD (reference sequence).

The chain uses TRBV14 and TRBJ2-3; 9 nucleotides agree with TRBD2. The CDR3 extends over 13 amino acids. V trimming: 4 bases; J trimming: 6 bases; junction bases outside the gene matches: 2. Germline-derived CDR1 and CDR2 are SGHDN and FVKESK. The CDR3 nucleotides are TGTGCCAGCAGCCTTAGCGGGAGTGATACGCAGTATTTT. The encoded protein is CASSLSGSDTQYF.

V gene TRBV11-2 combines with J gene TRBJ2-7; tentatively, D is TRBD1 (7 bases). CDR3 length: 15 residues. Germline V gene data show CDR1 as SGHAT and CDR2 as FQNNGV. Trimming removed 4 bases at V and 4 bases at J, with 17 bases between. CDR3 nucleotides: TGTGCCAGCAGCTCCGTACAGGGGCGGGAATACGAGCAGTACTTC. Protein: CASSSVQGREYEQYF.

V usage is TRBV11-1 and J usage is TRBJ2-3; 8 positions match TRBD1. The CDR3 is made up of 16 amino acids. Germline trimming cut 3 bases from V and 4 bases from J; bases unmatched to any gene: 9. Per the germline V gene, CDR1 is SGHAT and CDR2 is FQDESV (reference sequence). As DNA, the CDR3 is TGTGCCAGCAGCTTGGCCACCAGGGGGCTTTCAGATACGCAGTATTTT. Protein product: CASSLATRGLSDTQYF.

This clone was counted a single time. The chain couples TRBV6-5 to TRBJ1-4, with D unclear. Germline-derived CDR1 and CDR2 are MNHEY and SVGAGI. The CDR3 contains 15 residues. The V and J ends lost 1 base and 3 bases respectively, with 9 bases between them. The CDR3 DNA reads TGTGCCAGCAGTTACTACGAGGGATCTAATGAAAAACTGTTTTTT. This sequence encodes CASSYYEGSNEKLFF.

The CDR3 protein is CASSLSSGRAYEQYF. The CDR3, as DNA: TGTGCCAGCAGCTTATCGAGCGGGAGGGCCTACGAGCAGTACTTC. The chain links TRBV7-6 to TRBJ2-7; 10 bases line up with TRBD2. Germline V gives CDR1 SGHVS, CDR2 FNYEAQ. With 2 bases clipped from V and 2 bases from J, the junction kept 3 bases outside the gene matches. CDR3 length equals 15 residues.

The chain has TRBV5-5 and TRBJ1-1; D ambiguous. V was clipped by 1 base and J by 7 bases, with 5 bases between them. CDR3 size: 11 residues. Germline-derived CDR1 and CDR2 are SGHKS and YYEKEE (reference sequence). CDR3 amino acids: CASSLSYEAFF. For the CDR3, the DNA is TGTGCCAGCAGCTTGTCCTATGAAGCTTTCTTT.

The chain is built from TRBV5-5 and TRBJ2-3; 7 positions match TRBD2. The CDR3 spans 14 residues. With 0 bases clipped from V and 6 bases from J, the junction kept 4 bases outside the gene matches. The germline gives CDR1 SGHKS, CDR2 YYEKEE (reference sequence). The CDR3 coding sequence is TGTGCCAGCAGCTTGGCGAGGGGAGGGGATACGCAGTATTTT. Translated: CASSLARGGDTQYF.

There are a few counts of this clone. The chain combines TRBV30 with TRBJ2-2; no firm D call. V dropped 3 bases and J dropped 6 bases, with 8 bases sitting between them. Germline V gene data show CDR1 as GTSNPN and CDR2 as SVGIG (reference sequence). The length of the CDR3 is 12 residues. The CDR3 sequence: CAWRYGPGELFF. The CDR3 DNA reads TGTGCCTGGAGGTATGGGCCCGGGGAGCTGTTTTTT.

V usage is TRBV28 and J usage is TRBJ2-1; a weak D match, TRBD2 (6 bases). Germline V gene lookup returns CDR1 MDHEN and CDR2 SYDVKM. V gave up 5 bases and J gave up 7 bases, with 15 bases separating them. CDR3 length: 14 residues. DNA of the CDR3: TGTGCCAGCAGTGTCGCGGCGGGGCAGAATGAGCAGTTCTTC. Its translation is CASSVAAGQNEQFF.

This rearrangement joins TRBV28 to TRBJ1-5; TRBD1 aligns across 8 bases. Germline V gene sequence: CDR1 MDHEN, CDR2 SYDVKM. This CDR3 comprises 17 residues. After removal of 4 bases from V and 0 bases from J, the junction contained 8 bases not matched to a gene. The CDR3 region is CASSSTGQGLSNQPQHF. In DNA, the CDR3 is TGTGCCAGCAGTTCAACCGGACAGGGCCTTAGCAATCAGCCCCAGCATTTT.

With respect to this clone: A junction end diverges from the germline sequence, so it may reflect a read error. J is TRBJ2-1 and V is TRBV5-1, with 8 bases matching TRBD1. Germline CDR1 reads SGHRS; CDR2 reads YFSETQ. This CDR3 region has 14 residues. CDR3 sequence: CASIRTGMNNGQFF. The CDR3 nucleotides read TGCGCCAGCATCCGGACAGGGATGAACAATGGGCAGTTCTTC.

V gene TRBV25-1 combines with J gene TRBJ2-7; 9 bases align to TRBD2. Trimming removed 3 bases from V and 2 bases from J; junction bases left unmatched: 5. The CDR3 loop spans 15 amino acids. Germline V gene data show CDR1 as MGHDK and CDR2 as SYGVNS. Here the CDR3 DNA reads TGTGCCAGCAGTGATTCGCTAGCGGGGACCTACGAGCAGTACTTC. This translates into CASSDSLAGTYEQYF.

The V gene is TRBV28, the J gene TRBJ1-1; maybe TRBD1 (5 bases). V lost 7 bases and J lost 8, with 14 bases in between. Per the germline V gene, CDR1 is MDHEN and CDR2 is SYDVKM. The length of the CDR3 is 12 residues. CDR3 in DNA: TGTGCCAGCATCGGGACTGCTTCCGAAGCTTTCTTT. Translating it yields CASIGTASEAFF.

The genes are TRBV5-6 and TRBJ2-1; possible D gene TRBD2, 6 bases. There are 13 residues in the CDR3. Trimming took 1 base from V and 7 from J, leaving 9 bases between them. In germline, CDR1 is SGHDT, CDR2 YYEEEE. DNA of the CDR3: TGTGCCAGCAGCTTGAGTCGGGGGAATGAGCAGTTCTTC. Translating it yields CASSLSRGNEQFF.

The V gene is TRBV4-3, the J gene TRBJ1-6, with D possibly TRBD1 on 5 matching bases. V dropped 4 bases and J dropped 7 bases, with 17 bases sitting between them. The CDR3 has 16 amino acids. In germline, CDR1 is LGHNA, CDR2 YSLEER. The CDR3 sequence is CASSPRNQGINSPLHF. The CDR3 DNA is TGCGCCAGCAGCCCCCGGAACCAGGGTATCAATTCACCCCTCCACTTT.

The chain combines TRBV7-4 with TRBJ1-5; D gene uncertain. V shed 2 bases and J shed 3 bases, with 17 bases lying between them. From germline, CDR1 is SGHVT and CDR2 SQSDAQ. The CDR3 has 17 residues. DNA for the CDR3: TGTGCCAGCAGCTTAAAACAGAGAGCTCCTTACAATCAGCCCCAGCATTTT. Its protein is CASSLKQRAPYNQPQHF.